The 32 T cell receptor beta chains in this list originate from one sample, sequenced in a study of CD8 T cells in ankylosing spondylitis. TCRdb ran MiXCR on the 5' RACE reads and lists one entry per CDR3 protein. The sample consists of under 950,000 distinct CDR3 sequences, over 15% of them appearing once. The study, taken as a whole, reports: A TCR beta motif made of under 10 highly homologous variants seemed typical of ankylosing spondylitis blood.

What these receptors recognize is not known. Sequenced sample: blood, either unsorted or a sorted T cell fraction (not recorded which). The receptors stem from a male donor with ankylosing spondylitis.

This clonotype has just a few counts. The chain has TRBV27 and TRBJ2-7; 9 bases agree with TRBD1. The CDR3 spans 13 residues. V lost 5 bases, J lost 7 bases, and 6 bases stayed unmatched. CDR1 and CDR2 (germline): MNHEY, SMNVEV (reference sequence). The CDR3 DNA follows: TGTGCCAGCAGTACACAGGGGGCTTGGGAGCAGTACTTC. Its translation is CASSTQGAWEQYF.

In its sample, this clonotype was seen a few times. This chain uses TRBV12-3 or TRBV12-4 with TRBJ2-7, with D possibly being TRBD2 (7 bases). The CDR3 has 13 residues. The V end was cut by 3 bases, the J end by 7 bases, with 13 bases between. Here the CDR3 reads CASSFGGLGEQYF. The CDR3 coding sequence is TGTGCCAGCAGTTTCGGGGGGCTTGGAGAGCAGTACTTC.

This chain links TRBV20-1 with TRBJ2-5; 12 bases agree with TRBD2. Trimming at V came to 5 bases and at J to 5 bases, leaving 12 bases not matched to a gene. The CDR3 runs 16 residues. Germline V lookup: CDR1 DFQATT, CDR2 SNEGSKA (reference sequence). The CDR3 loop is CSADPSLAGGLETQYF. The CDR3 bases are TGCAGTGCTGACCCTAGCCTAGCGGGGGGGTTGGAGACCCAGTACTTC.

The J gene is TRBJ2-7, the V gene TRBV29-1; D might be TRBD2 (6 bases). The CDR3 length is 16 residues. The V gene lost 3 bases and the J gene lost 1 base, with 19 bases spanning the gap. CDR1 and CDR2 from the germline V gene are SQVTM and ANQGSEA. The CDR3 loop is CSVDGGWAGRSYEQYF. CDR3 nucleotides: TGCAGCGTTGATGGCGGATGGGCAGGGAGGTCCTACGAGCAGTACTTC.

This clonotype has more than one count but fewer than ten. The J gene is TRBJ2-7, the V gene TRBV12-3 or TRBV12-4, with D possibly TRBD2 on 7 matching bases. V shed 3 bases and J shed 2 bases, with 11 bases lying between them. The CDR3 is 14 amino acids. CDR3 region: CASSLDSGAYEQYF. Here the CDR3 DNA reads TGTGCCAGCAGTTTGGACAGCGGGGCCTACGAGCAGTACTTC.

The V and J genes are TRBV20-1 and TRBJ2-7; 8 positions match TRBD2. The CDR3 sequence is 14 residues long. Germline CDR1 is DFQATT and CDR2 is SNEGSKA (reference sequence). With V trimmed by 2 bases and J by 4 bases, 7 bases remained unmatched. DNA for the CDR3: TGCAGTGCTAGATTTGCGGGGGGTAGTTACGAGCAGTACTTC. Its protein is CSARFAGGSYEQYF.

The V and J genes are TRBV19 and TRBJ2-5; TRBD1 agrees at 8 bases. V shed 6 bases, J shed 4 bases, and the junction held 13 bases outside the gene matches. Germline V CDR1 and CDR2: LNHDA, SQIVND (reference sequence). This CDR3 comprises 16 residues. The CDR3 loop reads CASSTSRTGRGETQYF. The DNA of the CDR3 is TGTGCCAGTAGCACTTCGCGGACAGGGAGAGGAGAGACCCAGTACTTC.

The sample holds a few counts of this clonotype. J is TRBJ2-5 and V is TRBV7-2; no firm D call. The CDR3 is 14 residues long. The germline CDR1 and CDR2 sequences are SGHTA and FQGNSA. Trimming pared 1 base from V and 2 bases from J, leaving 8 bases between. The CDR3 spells CASSLVGQQETQYF. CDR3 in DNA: TGTGCCAGCAGCTTAGTAGGTCAGCAAGAGACCCAGTACTTC. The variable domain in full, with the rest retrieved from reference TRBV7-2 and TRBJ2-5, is GAGVSQSPSNKVTEKGKDVELRCDPISGHTALYWYRQSLGQGLEFLIYFQGNSAPDKSGLPSDRFSAERTGGSVSTLTIQRTQQEDSAVYLCASSLVGQQETQYFGPGTRLLVL.

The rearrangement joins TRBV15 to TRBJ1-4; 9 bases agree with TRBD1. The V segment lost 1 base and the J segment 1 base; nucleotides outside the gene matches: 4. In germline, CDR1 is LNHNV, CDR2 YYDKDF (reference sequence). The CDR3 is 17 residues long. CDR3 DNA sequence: TGTGCCACCAGCAGAGGTGGGACAGGGAGAACTAATGAAAAACTGTTTTTT. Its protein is CATSRGGTGRTNEKLFF.

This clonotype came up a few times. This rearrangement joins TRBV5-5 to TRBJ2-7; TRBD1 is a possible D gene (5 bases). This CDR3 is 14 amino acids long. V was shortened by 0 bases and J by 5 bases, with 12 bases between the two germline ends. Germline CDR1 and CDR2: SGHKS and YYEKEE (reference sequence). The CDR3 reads CASSLDQGLHEQYF. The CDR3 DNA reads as TGTGCCAGCAGCTTGGACCAGGGCCTCCACGAGCAGTACTTC.

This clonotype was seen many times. For the CDR3, the DNA is TGTGCCAGCAGCCGACTATACAATGAGCAGTTCTTC. Protein: CASSRLYNEQFF. The chain uses TRBV11-2 and TRBJ2-1; a possible D gene is TRBD2 (5 bases). Germline CDR1 is SGHAT and CDR2 is FQNNGV. The CDR3 runs 12 residues. V was cut by 5 bases and J by 4 bases, with 6 bases left in between.

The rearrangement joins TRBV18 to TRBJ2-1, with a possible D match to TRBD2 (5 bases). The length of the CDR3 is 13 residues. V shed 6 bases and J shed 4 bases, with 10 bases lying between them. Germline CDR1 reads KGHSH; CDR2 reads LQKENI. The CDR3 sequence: CASSGVGYNEQFF. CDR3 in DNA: TGTGCCAGCTCGGGAGTCGGTTACAATGAGCAGTTCTTC.

The CDR3 region is CSASPTGGWAEAFF. CDR3 bases: TGCAGTGCTAGCCCGACAGGGGGCTGGGCTGAAGCTTTCTTT. V and J are TRBV20-1 and TRBJ1-1; 10 positions agree with TRBD1. Unmatched junction bases numbered 7, after V lost 3 bases and J lost 6 bases. This CDR3 is 14 amino acids long. CDR1 is DFQATT and CDR2 is SNEGSKA in the germline V gene (reference sequence).

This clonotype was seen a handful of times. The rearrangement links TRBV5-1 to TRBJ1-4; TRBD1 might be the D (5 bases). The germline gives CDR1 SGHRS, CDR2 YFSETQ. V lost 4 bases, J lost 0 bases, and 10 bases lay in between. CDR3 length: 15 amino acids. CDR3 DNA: TGCGCCAGCAGCAAAACAGGTTCAACTAATGAAAAACTGTTTTTT. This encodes CASSKTGSTNEKLFF. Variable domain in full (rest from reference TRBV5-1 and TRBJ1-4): KAGVTQTPRYLIKTRGQQVTLSCSPISGHRSVSWYQQTPGQGLQFLFEYFSETQRNKGNFPGRFSGRQFSNSRSEMNVSTLELGDSALYLCASSKTGSTNEKLFFGSGTQLSVL.

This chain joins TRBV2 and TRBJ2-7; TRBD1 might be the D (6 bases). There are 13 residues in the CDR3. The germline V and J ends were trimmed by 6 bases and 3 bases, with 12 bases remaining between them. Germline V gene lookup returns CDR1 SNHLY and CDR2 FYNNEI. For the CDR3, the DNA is TGTGCCAGCAGATACAGGGTTGACTACGAGCAGTACTTC. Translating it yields CASRYRVDYEQYF.

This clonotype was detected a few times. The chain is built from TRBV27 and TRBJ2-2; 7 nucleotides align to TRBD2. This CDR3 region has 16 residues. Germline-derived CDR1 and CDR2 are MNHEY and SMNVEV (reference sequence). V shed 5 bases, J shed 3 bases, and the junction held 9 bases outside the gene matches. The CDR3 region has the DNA TGTGCCAGCAGTCGCGTGGTAGCGGGCTACACCGGGGAGCTGTTTTTT. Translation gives CASSRVVAGYTGELFF.

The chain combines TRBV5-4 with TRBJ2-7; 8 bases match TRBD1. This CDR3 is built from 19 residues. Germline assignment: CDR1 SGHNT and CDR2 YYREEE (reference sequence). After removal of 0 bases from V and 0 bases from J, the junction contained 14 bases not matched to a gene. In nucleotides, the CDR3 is TGTGCCAGCAGCTTGGCACCGGGACAGGCGCGTTCTGGCTCCTACGAGCAGTACTTC. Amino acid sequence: CASSLAPGQARSGSYEQYF.

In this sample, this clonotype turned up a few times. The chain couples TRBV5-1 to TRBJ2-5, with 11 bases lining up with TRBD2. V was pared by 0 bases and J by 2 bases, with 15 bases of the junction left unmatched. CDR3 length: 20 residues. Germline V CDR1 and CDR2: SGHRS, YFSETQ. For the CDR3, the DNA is TGCGCCAGCAGCTTGGCCAAAGGGACTAGCGGATACCTGGGGCAAGAGACCCAGTACTTC. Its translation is CASSLAKGTSGYLGQETQYF.

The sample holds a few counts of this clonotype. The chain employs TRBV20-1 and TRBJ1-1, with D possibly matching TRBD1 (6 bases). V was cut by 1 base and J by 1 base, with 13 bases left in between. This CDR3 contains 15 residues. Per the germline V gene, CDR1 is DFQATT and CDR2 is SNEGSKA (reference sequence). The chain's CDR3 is CSARGGGGQNTEAFF. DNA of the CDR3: TGCAGTGCTAGAGGAGGGGGTGGACAGAACACTGAAGCTTTCTTT.

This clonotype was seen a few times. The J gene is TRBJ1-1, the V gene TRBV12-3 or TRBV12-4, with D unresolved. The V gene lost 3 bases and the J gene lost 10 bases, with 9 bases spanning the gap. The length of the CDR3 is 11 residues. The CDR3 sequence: CASSFGDGAFF. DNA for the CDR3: TGTGCCAGCAGTTTCGGGGATGGAGCTTTCTTT.

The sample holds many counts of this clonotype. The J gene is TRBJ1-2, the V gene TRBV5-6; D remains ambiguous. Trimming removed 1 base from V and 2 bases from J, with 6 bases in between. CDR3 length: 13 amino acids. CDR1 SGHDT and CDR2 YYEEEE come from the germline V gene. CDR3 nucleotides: TGTGCCAGCAGCTTGAACAGAAACTATGGCTACACCTTC. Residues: CASSLNRNYGYTF. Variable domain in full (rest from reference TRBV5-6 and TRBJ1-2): DAGVTQSPTHLIKTRGQQVTLRCSPKSGHDTVSWYQQALGQGPQFIFQYYEEEERQRGNFPDRFSGHQFPNYSSELNVNALLLGDSALYLCASSLNRNYGYTFGSGTRLTVV.

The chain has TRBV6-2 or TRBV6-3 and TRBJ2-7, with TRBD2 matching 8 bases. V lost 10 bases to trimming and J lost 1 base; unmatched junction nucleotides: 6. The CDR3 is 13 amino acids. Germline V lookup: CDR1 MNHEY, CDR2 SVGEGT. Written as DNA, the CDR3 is TGTGCCACCAAAAGCGGGAGTTCCTACGAGCAGTACTTC. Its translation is CATKSGSSYEQYF.

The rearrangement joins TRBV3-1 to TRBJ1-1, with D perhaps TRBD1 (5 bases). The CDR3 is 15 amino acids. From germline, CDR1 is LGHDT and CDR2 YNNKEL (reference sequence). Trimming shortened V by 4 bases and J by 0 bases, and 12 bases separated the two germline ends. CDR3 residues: CASSPQGRMNTEAFF. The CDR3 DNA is TGTGCCAGCAGCCCCCAGGGACGGATGAACACTGAAGCTTTCTTT.

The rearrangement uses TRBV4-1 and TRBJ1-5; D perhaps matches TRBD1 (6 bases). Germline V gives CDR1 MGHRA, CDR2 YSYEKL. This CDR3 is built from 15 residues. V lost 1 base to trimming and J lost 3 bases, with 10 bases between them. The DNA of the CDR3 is TGCGCCAGCAGCCAAGGGACAGACATCAATCAGCCCCAGCATTTT. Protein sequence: CASSQGTDINQPQHF.

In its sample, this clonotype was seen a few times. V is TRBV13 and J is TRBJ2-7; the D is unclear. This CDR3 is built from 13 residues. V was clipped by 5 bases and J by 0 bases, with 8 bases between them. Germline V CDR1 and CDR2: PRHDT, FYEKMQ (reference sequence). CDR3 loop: CASSVLSSYEQYF. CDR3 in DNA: TGTGCCAGCAGCGTCCTAAGCTCCTACGAGCAGTACTTC.

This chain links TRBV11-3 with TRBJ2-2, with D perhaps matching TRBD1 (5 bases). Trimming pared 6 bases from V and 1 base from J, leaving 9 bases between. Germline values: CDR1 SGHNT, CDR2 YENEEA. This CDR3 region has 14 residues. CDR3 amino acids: CASRKTGNTGELFF. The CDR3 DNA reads TGTGCCAGCAGGAAAACAGGGAACACCGGGGAGCTGTTTTTT.

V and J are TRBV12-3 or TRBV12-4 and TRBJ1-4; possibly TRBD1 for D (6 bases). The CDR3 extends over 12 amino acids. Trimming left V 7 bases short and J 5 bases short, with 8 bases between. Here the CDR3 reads CASTGENEKLFF. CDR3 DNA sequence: TGTGCCAGCACAGGGGAGAATGAAAAACTGTTTTTT.

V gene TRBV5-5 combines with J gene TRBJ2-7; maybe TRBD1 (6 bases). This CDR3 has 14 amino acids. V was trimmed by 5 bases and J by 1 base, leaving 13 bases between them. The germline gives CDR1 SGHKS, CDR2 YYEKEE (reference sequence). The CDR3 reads CASRPDSGSYEQYF. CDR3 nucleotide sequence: TGTGCCAGCAGACCGGACAGTGGATCCTACGAGCAGTACTTC.

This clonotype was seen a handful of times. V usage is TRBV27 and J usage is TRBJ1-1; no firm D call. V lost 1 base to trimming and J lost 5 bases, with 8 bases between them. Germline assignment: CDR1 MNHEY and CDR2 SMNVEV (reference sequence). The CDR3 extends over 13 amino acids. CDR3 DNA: TGTGCCAGCAGTTTATTCGGGCAGACTGAAGCTTTCTTT. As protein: CASSLFGQTEAFF.

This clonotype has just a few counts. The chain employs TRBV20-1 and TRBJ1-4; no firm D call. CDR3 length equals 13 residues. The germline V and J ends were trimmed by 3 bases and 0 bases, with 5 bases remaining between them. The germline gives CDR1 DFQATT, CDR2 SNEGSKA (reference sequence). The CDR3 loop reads CSASWTTNEKLFF. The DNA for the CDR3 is TGCAGTGCTAGTTGGACAACTAATGAAAAACTGTTTTTT.

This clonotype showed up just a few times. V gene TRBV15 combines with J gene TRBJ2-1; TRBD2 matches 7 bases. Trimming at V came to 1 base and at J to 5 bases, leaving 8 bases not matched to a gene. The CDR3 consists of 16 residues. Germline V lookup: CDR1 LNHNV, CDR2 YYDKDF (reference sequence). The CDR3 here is CATSRGAGDGHNEQFF. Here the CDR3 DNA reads TGTGCCACCAGCAGAGGCGCGGGGGATGGGCACAATGAGCAGTTCTTC.

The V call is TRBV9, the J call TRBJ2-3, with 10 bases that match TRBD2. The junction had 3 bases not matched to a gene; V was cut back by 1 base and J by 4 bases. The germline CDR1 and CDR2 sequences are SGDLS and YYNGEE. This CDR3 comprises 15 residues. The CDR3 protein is CASSVTSGISDTQYF. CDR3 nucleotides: TGTGCCAGCAGCGTAACTAGCGGGATTTCAGATACGCAGTATTTT.